This TCR beta chain originates from a study of blood T cell repertoires in COVID-19. At the level of the study: The United States, Italy and Spain supplied acute and convalescent COVID-19 samples.

Original processing notes: Cell counts per sample came from amplifying reference gene primers. The method was immunoSEQ multiplex PCR; TCRdb's version includes in-frame clones alone and lacks a portion of them. V and J calls and clone size are those listed in that table; D and trimming were worked out from the DNA. The repertoire holds approximately 130,000 clones, with more than 70% as singletons. What was sequenced was peripheral blood. The sequence was obtained from a human donor in a cohort sampled during active COVID-19.

CDR3 protein: CASSLGTGRTGELFF. The DNA of the CDR3 is TGCGCCAGCAGCTTGGGGACAGGGAGAACCGGGGAGCTGTTTTTT. V usage is TRBV5-1 and J usage is TRBJ2-2; TRBD1 matches 8 bases. The CDR3 is 15 amino acids. The trim removed 0 bases at V and 5 bases at J, leaving 3 bases unmatched. CDR1 is SGHRS, CDR2 YFSETQ, per germline.